The entry below describes one T cell receptor beta chain. Its recognized antigen is unknown. No base-level quality is on record; no much larger clone is a single base apart. The time point label corresponds to: baseline before first vaccination. Vaccinee samples came from UK trials COV001 and COV002, including a single-blind randomized controlled phase 2/3 trial of AZD1222 (ChAdOx1 nCoV-19) in healthy adults. For TCRbeta chain sequencing, PBMC samples from trial participants were taken at day 0 and at day 28 after the second dose. Measured from the cysteine to the phenylalanine, the CDR3 is 12 residues long. Here the CDR3 DNA is all that survives: 36 bases in frame from base 1. The junction shows trimming of 5 bases on V and 4 bases on J, plus 8 bases between the germline ends. CDR1 is given as MDHEN and CDR2 as SYDVKM, both from the germline V gene. The data stem from a study of T cell responses to AZD1222 COVID-19 vaccine (dated by TCRdb to the early 2020s). Background on the whole study: AZD1222 recipients given second doses at about 4 weeks or at about 12 weeks were pooled, since spike-specific TCR depth and breadth were not found to differ between the two schedules. A total of about 240 trial participants underwent TCR sequencing, of whom 200 to 220 received two doses of AZD1222 and around 26 received two doses of the MenACWY control vaccine. Trial participants were enrolled into age subgroups of 18-55, 56-69 and 70-plus years, which contained about 150, 28 and 57 TCR-sequenced participants, respectively. Study-wide findings and limitations: The whole spike protein was spanned by vaccine-associated CD4 TCRs, and dominant responses were seen in regions 160-218 and 743-854. Because no day 14 peak-response samples were available, repertoires were characterized only after the peak T cell response. After two AZD1222 doses, spike-specific TCR breadth and depth were significantly higher than at day 0 and than in MenACWY recipients. The 56-69-year group was small, and its depth increase did not reach significance, likely because of low power. Nearly half of unique spike-specific TCRs reportedly recognized epitopes outside regions mutated in the B.1.351 and B.1.1.7 variants. Conclusions about previously exposed vaccinees were limited because only six or seven AZD1222 recipients were SARS-CoV-2 seropositive at baseline. Participants were mostly white British, with more females than males. The authors suggested clonal diversity may have been underestimated.

The CDR3 regions of human TCRbeta chains were analyzed by immunosequencing. The published analysis was carried out like this. TCRs in the repertoires were matched against a reference library of SARS-CoV-2-specific TCRs that had been generated with the MIRA antigen-specificity platform. Breadth was defined as the fraction of unique TCRs that were SARS-CoV-2-associated. Depth was defined as the fraction of total T cells that were SARS-CoV-2-associated. Using the MIRA data, each spike-specific TCR was mapped to the spike region that the TCR reacts to and placed in a CD4 or CD8 class. Log10-transformed breadth and depth values were compared by one-way ANOVA with Sidak's multiple comparisons tests. Sourced from immuneACCESS, this table was stored by TCRdb with only in-frame sequences that have V and J called. A share of the clones is absent; for the studies checked, an unresolved V gene accounts for under half, and the remainder has no known explanation. Clone size and the V and J calls come from that table; the DNA yielded D and trimming. This sample holds tens of thousands of clones; approximately 80% were observed only once. The ten biggest clones cover about 20% of the sample.

Here the sequenced sample was peripheral blood, taken on day 0 of AZD1222 vaccination. The rearrangement joined TRBV28 to TRBJ1-2, with the D segment identity uncertain. The TCR was taken from an adult in good health. The CDR3: CASSPRIYGYTF. Read as DNA, the sequence is TGTGCCAGCAGTCCGCGGATCTATGGCTACACCTTC.